Presented here are 11 T cell receptor beta chains from one specimen sequenced in a study of OX40 agonist ivuxolimab in advanced cancers. The protocol used for the library was the immunoSEQ multiplex PCR assay. Sourced from immuneACCESS, this table was stored by TCRdb with only in-frame sequences that have V and J called. A share of the clones is absent; for the studies checked, an unresolved V gene accounts for under half, and the remainder has no known explanation. In all, the sample holds tens of thousands of clones, and roughly 78% of those were seen once. The ten largest clones take up 9.5% to 13% of the sample. The source was CD4+ or CD8+ T cells sorted from blood, collected in a trial of the OX40 agonist ivuxolimab. These receptors originate from an adult with an advanced solid tumor such as melanoma, head and neck, liver or kidney cancer.

The rearrangement links TRBV5-5 to TRBJ2-1, with TRBD2 matching over 7 bases. The CDR3 length is 15 residues. V shed 0 bases and J 4 bases; nucleotides not matched to a gene: 4. From germline, CDR1 is SGHKS and CDR2 YYEKEE (reference sequence). CDR3: CASSLGGEGYNEQFF. The CDR3, as DNA: TGTGCCAGCAGCTTGGGTGGGGAGGGTTACAATGAGCAGTTCTTC.

This chain uses TRBV4-3 with TRBJ2-7; 8 nucleotides line up with TRBD2. Per the germline V gene, CDR1 is LGHNA and CDR2 is YSLEER. Trimming removed 4 bases from V and 9 bases from J; junction bases left unmatched: 8. The CDR3 sequence is 13 residues long. The CDR3 DNA reads TGCGCCAGCAGCCTTCGAGCGGGAGATTGGCAGTACTTC. The encoded protein is CASSLRAGDWQYF.

The rearrangement links TRBV7-9 to TRBJ1-1, with 7 positions matching TRBD1. The CDR3 is 15 amino acids. The V gene end was trimmed by 3 bases and the J gene end by 4 bases; junction bases not matched to a gene: 8. Per germline, CDR1 SEHNR and CDR2 FQNEAQ (reference sequence). This CDR3 reads CASSFEGGGGTEAFF. CDR3 bases: TGTGCCAGCAGCTTCGAAGGGGGCGGGGGCACTGAAGCTTTCTTT.

The V gene is TRBV14, the J gene TRBJ2-1; 7 bases agree with TRBD1. Losses at the gene ends were 5 bases for V and 4 bases for J; bases not matched to a gene: 2. This CDR3 is built from 13 residues. CDR1 is SGHDN and CDR2 is FVKESK in the germline V gene. CDR3: CASSEQGYNEQFF. Written as DNA, the CDR3 is TGTGCCAGCAGCGAACAGGGGTACAATGAGCAGTTCTTC.

The chain couples TRBV7-2 to TRBJ2-3; D gene unclear. CDR1 is SGHTA and CDR2 is FQGNSA in the germline V gene. The CDR3 consists of 13 residues. V shed 5 bases and J shed 3 bases, with 9 bases lying between them. This CDR3 is CASSPLGTDTQYF. CDR3 nucleotide sequence: TGTGCCAGCAGCCCTTTAGGTACAGATACGCAGTATTTT.

The V and J genes are TRBV5-6 and TRBJ1-2; 9 bases line up with TRBD1. Germline V gives CDR1 SGHDT, CDR2 YYEEEE. With 2 bases clipped from V and 7 bases from J, the junction kept 6 bases outside the gene matches. The CDR3 extends over 14 amino acids. CDR3 DNA: TGTGCCAGCAGCTTCCGGGACAGGGTCGGTGGCTACACCTTC. Its translation is CASSFRDRVGGYTF.

The rearrangement uses TRBV2 and TRBJ2-5; 7 bases fit TRBD2. V was clipped by 6 bases and J by 1 base; unmatched bases: 8. The CDR3 loop spans 15 amino acids. Germline lookup yields CDR1 SNHLY and CDR2 FYNNEI. CDR3 amino acids: CASSALAAGQETQYF. In DNA form, the CDR3 reads TGTGCCAGCAGCGCTCTAGCGGCGGGCCAAGAGACCCAGTACTTC.

The V gene is TRBV18, the J gene TRBJ2-5; 12 positions agree with TRBD2. CDR1 is KGHSH, CDR2 LQKENI, per germline. The J segment lost 4 bases and the V segment lost 5 bases, leaving 8 bases of the junction unmatched. The CDR3 is 16 amino acids. The CDR3, as DNA: TGTGCCAGCTCAATCGGACTAGCGGGGTCTATAGAGACCCAGTACTTC. It yields the protein CASSIGLAGSIETQYF.

The chain is built from TRBV7-9 and TRBJ1-1; TRBD1 agrees at 7 bases. V lost 5 bases to trimming and J lost 3 bases; unmatched junction nucleotides: 3. The CDR3 totals 13 residues. Per the germline V gene, CDR1 is SEHNR and CDR2 is FQNEAQ (reference sequence). The chain's CDR3 is CASSPGGDTEAFF. CDR3 coding DNA: TGTGCCAGCAGCCCAGGGGGTGACACTGAAGCTTTCTTT.

The chain couples TRBV2 to TRBJ1-5; D gene ambiguous. CDR1 and CDR2 (germline): SNHLY, FYNNEI. Between the trimmed V and J ends, which lost 3 bases and 6 bases, there was a span of 6 bases. The CDR3 extends over 12 amino acids. The CDR3 region is CASSDGGQPQHF. CDR3 nucleotides: TGTGCCAGCAGTGACGGAGGTCAGCCCCAGCATTTT.

The CDR3 bases are TGTGCCAGCTCGCCCGGGTCACCCATGAACACTGAAGCTTTCTTT. Protein: CASSPGSPMNTEAFF. The chain is built from TRBV18 and TRBJ1-1; D unclear. V lost 6 bases and J 0 bases, leaving 14 bases between the germline ends. This CDR3 comprises 15 residues. CDR1 and CDR2 from the germline V gene are KGHSH and LQKENI.